The 14 T cell receptor beta chains given below trace back to one sample, sequenced in a study of T cells in Graves' hyperthyroidism and ophthalmopathy (dated by TCRdb to the late 2010s). Library creation used multiplex PCR. Sequencing took place on an Illumina HiSeq 2000. Amplification of TCR beta CDR3 regions was carried out from RNA transcripts. The TCR CDR3 was subjected to a first round of RT-PCR using the HTBI primer set and the Qiagen OneStep RT-PCR kit. TCRdb reprocessing: public reads trimmed at Q25 with fastp, clones called with MiXCR, in-frame beta chains kept. All rows with the same CDR3 protein become a single entry with the most common DNA and genes. The sample table holds approximately 600,000 distinct CDR3 sequences, of which under 25% were seen once. 34% of the sample belongs to the ten largest clones. Sequencing was done on a sample of blood. All receptors come from a man aged 30 to 39 with Graves' ophthalmopathy.

V and J are TRBV5-1 and TRBJ2-3; 14 bases line up with TRBD2. Unmatched junction bases numbered 10, after V lost 2 bases and J lost 2 bases. CDR1 and CDR2 from the germline V gene are SGHRS and YFSETQ. The CDR3 runs to 19 residues. CDR3 residues: CASSFTATSGREDTDTQYF. The CDR3 DNA sequence: TGCGCCAGCAGCTTTACCGCGACTAGCGGGAGGGAGGACACAGATACGCAGTATTTT.

This clonotype was seen at least ten times. DNA for the CDR3: TGCGCCAGCAGCTTGATCCGGACTAGCGGGCAACCAGATACGCAGTATTTT. It yields the protein CASSLIRTSGQPDTQYF. This chain joins TRBV5-1 and TRBJ2-3; 11 bases align to TRBD2. The CDR3 spans 17 residues. Germline-derived CDR1 and CDR2 are SGHRS and YFSETQ. With 1 base clipped from V and 4 bases from J, the junction kept 8 bases outside the gene matches.

V gene TRBV13 combines with J gene TRBJ1-1; 7 positions agree with TRBD1. The germline V gene encodes CDR1 PRHDT and CDR2 FYEKMQ (reference sequence). This CDR3 has 14 amino acids. Trimming cost V 7 bases and J 0 bases; bases outside gene matches: 5. The CDR3 DNA follows: TGTGCCAGCAACGGACAGGTCATGAACACTGAAGCTTTCTTT. This translates into CASNGQVMNTEAFF. The full variable domain, its missing parts supplied by reference TRBV13 and TRBJ1-1, is AAGVIQSPRHLIKEKRETATLKCYPIPRHDTVYWYQQGPGQDPQFLISFYEKMQSDKGSIPDRFSAQQFSDYHSELNMSSLELGDSALYFCASNGQVMNTEAFFGQGTRLTVV.

This clonotype has a handful of counts. The gene calls are TRBV29-1 and TRBJ2-7; weak D call: TRBD1 (6 bases). The CDR3 sequence is 11 residues long. The V gene lost 6 bases and the J gene lost 2 bases, with 8 bases spanning the gap. Germline V lookup: CDR1 SQVTM, CDR2 ANQGSEA. This CDR3 is CSVRDTYEQYF. The CDR3, as DNA: TGCAGCGTCCGGGACACCTACGAGCAGTACTTC.

This clonotype turned up a few times. V is TRBV20-1 and J is TRBJ2-1; 11 positions match TRBD2. Trimming took 2 bases from V and 2 from J; bases not matched to a gene: 5. Germline V lookup: CDR1 DFQATT, CDR2 SNEGSKA (reference sequence). CDR3 length equals 16 residues. The CDR3 loop is CSARNSGRGTYNEQFF. CDR3 sequence (DNA): TGCAGTGCTAGAAATAGCGGGAGGGGGACCTACAATGAGCAGTTCTTC.

The CDR3 nucleotides read TGTGCCAGCAGCTTAGAAGGAGGGGGAACCGGGGAGCTGTTTTTT. As protein: CASSLEGGGTGELFF. V gene TRBV7-2 combines with J gene TRBJ2-2; D may be TRBD1 or TRBD2 (6 bases each). V lost 1 base and J lost 5, with 11 bases in between. The germline V gene encodes CDR1 SGHTA and CDR2 FQGNSA. The CDR3 consists of 15 residues.

In this sample, this clonotype turned up many times. Here the CDR3 DNA reads TGTGCCAGCAGTGGGGGGACACCCTCTGGGGCCAACGTCCTGACTTTC. It codes for CASSGGTPSGANVLTF. V and J are TRBV25-1 and TRBJ2-6; weak D call: TRBD1 (6 bases). V gave up 4 bases and J gave up 0 bases, with 10 bases separating them. The CDR3 runs 16 residues. Germline CDR1 reads MGHDK; CDR2 reads SYGVNS. The full variable domain, completed using reference TRBV25-1 and TRBJ2-6, is EADIYQTPRYLVIGTGKKITLECSQTMGHDKMYWYQQDPGMELHLIHYSYGVNSTEKGDLSSESTVSRIRTEHFPLTLESARPSHTSQYLCASSGGTPSGANVLTFGAGSRLTVL.

This sequence joins TRBV20-1 and TRBJ2-1; TRBD2 matches 7 bases. The V and J ends lost 6 bases and 3 bases, in that order; junction bases with no gene match: 14. CDR3 length: 16 residues. Germline CDR1 reads DFQATT; CDR2 reads SNEGSKA (reference sequence). The CDR3 bases are TGCAGTGCCCCCGATGGTCTAGCGGACATCTACAATGAGCAGTTCTTC. This encodes CSAPDGLADIYNEQFF.

This clonotype was seen only a few times. The chain couples TRBV7-9 to TRBJ2-5; 9 bases line up with TRBD2. CDR1 is SEHNR, CDR2 FQNEAQ, per germline (reference sequence). The V and J ends lost 4 bases and 2 bases, in that order; junction bases with no gene match: 2. This CDR3 region has 14 residues. The CDR3 protein is CASSSSGTQETQYF. In DNA, the CDR3 is TGTGCCAGCAGCTCTAGCGGGACACAAGAGACCCAGTACTTC.

The rearrangement joins TRBV5-1 to TRBJ2-2; D might be TRBD2 (5 bases). Germline loops: CDR1 SGHRS, CDR2 YFSETQ. This CDR3 is built from 17 residues. Trimming took off 0 bases at V and 2 bases at J, with 14 bases between the two ends. The CDR3 DNA follows: TGCGCCAGCAGCTTGGAGGGAGTGAGGGCAAACACCGGGGAGCTGTTTTTT. Protein: CASSLEGVRANTGELFF.

The genes are TRBV28 and TRBJ2-4; 9 positions agree with TRBD1. Trimming cost V 8 bases and J 4 bases; bases outside gene matches: 9. There are 15 residues in the CDR3. The germline CDR1 and CDR2 sequences are MDHEN and SYDVKM. This CDR3 reads CASALRGQGKNIQYF. The DNA of the CDR3 is TGTGCCAGCGCCCTGAGAGGACAGGGGAAAAACATTCAGTACTTC.

This clonotype appeared a few times. The chain is built from TRBV5-5 and TRBJ1-6; tentatively, D is TRBD1 (5 bases). The CDR3 contains 14 residues. Germline lookup yields CDR1 SGHKS and CDR2 YYEKEE (reference sequence). Trimming cost V 4 bases and J 10 bases, with 15 bases left between them. The CDR3: CASSRDAAISPLHF. The CDR3 DNA sequence: TGTGCCAGCAGCCGGGACGCTGCGATCTCACCCCTCCACTTT.

The chain combines TRBV6-1 with TRBJ2-7; TRBD1 is a possible D gene (6 bases). V was shortened by 6 bases and J by 5 bases, with 17 bases between the two germline ends. The CDR3 sequence is 14 residues long. CDR1 is MNHNS and CDR2 is SASEGT in the germline V gene. The CDR3, as DNA: TGTGCCAGCAGCCTCAGACAGGTTTTTGACGAGCAGTACTTC. It encodes CASSLRQVFDEQYF.

The chain employs TRBV10-1 and TRBJ2-3, with 9 bases matching TRBD2. V dropped 3 bases and J dropped 0; count of bases not matched to a gene: 4. The germline V gene has CDR1 WNHNN and CDR2 SYGVQD (reference sequence). This CDR3 comprises 16 residues. DNA for the CDR3: TGCGCCAGCAGTGACAGACTAGCGGATAGCACAGATACGCAGTATTTT. It translates to CASSDRLADSTDTQYF.